The 3 T cell receptor beta chains below all came from one sample that was sequenced in a study of blood T cell repertoires in COVID-19. Only in-frame clones appear in the TCRdb table, and some are missing; sequencing was by immunoSEQ multiplex PCR. Of around 230,000 clones detected, around four fifths appear once; the ten largest clones hold just over 2.5%. Material: peripheral blood. The origin of the receptors is a woman between 70 and 85 years old with active or convalescent COVID-19.

CDR3 nucleotide sequence: TGTGCCAGCACAGGACAGGGTGGGGAGACCCAGTACTTC. Its translation: CASTGQGGETQYF. This sequence joins TRBV2 and TRBJ2-5, with 8 bases identical to TRBD1. V lost 7 bases to trimming and J lost 5 bases; unmatched junction nucleotides: 6. CDR3 size: 13 residues. The germline V gene encodes CDR1 SNHLY and CDR2 FYNNEI.

The chain joins TRBV29-1 to TRBJ2-3; 15 nucleotides line up with TRBD2. The CDR3 is 16 residues long. V shed 7 bases, J shed 7 bases, and the junction held 12 bases outside the gene matches. Looked up from germline, CDR1 is SQVTM and CDR2 is ANQGSEA. CDR3 DNA: TGCAGCGCCATATTAAGGACTAGCGGGGGGGCAAATACGCAGTATTTT. Translation gives CSAILRTSGGANTQYF.

The chain links TRBV6-4 to TRBJ1-1; D ambiguous. The V end lost 6 bases, the J end lost 0 bases, and 8 bases lay between the germline ends. Germline-derived CDR1 and CDR2 are MRHNA and SNTAGT. The CDR3 runs 13 residues. The DNA of the CDR3 is TGTGCCAGCAGCTTCGACATGAACACTGAAGCTTTCTTT. Amino acids: CASSFDMNTEAFF.